This T cell receptor beta chain was sequenced during a study of T cells after yellow fever vaccination. Study-wide results and caveats: Most primary-vaccination clones recurred post-booster (approximately 96% CD4, around 88% CD8). The CD4 and CD8 compartments had a small share of their clonotypes in common.

This clonotype was picked up a small number of times. The antigen remains undetermined. V was trimmed by 8 bases and J by 3 bases, leaving 17 bases between them. Per germline, CDR1 MNHEY and CDR2 SVGEGT. This CDR3 is built from 14 residues. TCRdb reprocessed the 5' RACE reads via MiXCR and lists one record per CDR3 protein. The sample lists over 300,000 distinct CDR3 sequences, approximately 3.8% occurring once. The chain employs TRBV6-2 or TRBV6-3 and TRBJ2-7, with D possibly being TRBD2 (6 bases). The sequence derives from a man between 18 and 29 years old who received the YFV17D yellow fever vaccine. The source material was PBMCs, sampled on the day of the yellow fever booster vaccination. In DNA, the CDR3 is TGTGCCAGCGGTCCGGGAACGGGGGTCTACGAGCAGTACGTC. Translation gives CASGPGTGVYEQYV.